A single TCR beta chain is shown here with its context. This clone was counted only a few times. Its specific antigen is unknown. No per-base quality is available; no much larger clone lies one base away. TCRbeta CDR3 regions were amplified from genomic DNA using the immunoSEQ Assay, a bias-controlled multiplex PCR. In the authors' own workflow: Within the assay, amplification of reference gene primers was used to estimate how many nucleated cells each sample contained. Sequence reads were collapsed and filtered to measure the absolute abundance of every unique TCRbeta CDR3 rearrangement. For each sample, productive Simpson clonality was calculated by taking the square root of Simpson's diversity index across productive rearrangements. TCRdb took this table from immuneACCESS and kept in-frame rearrangements with V and J called. Such tables lack part of the clones; where checked against another copy, unresolved V genes explain under half of the gap, and the rest is unexplained. The D gene and trimming were derived from the DNA, and the V and J assignments and clone size from that table. This sample comprises 84,000 or so clones, more than 75% of them detected only once. Of the sample, 1.2% falls within the top ten clones.

Collaborating institutions collected whole blood in K2EDTA tubes following their own protocols. For TCRbeta analysis, collaborator samples were shipped as frozen whole blood, as isolated PBMCs, or as DNA extracted from either sample type. The sample originates from a study of blood T cell repertoires in COVID-19 (TCRdb year 2020). For the study in its entirety: Collaborator samples came from the United States, Italy and Spain and covered acute and convalescent phases of COVID-19. The material from the prospective study consisted of cDNA or gDNA derived from T cells, B-cell-depleted T cells, or PBMCs. The dataset comprised deeply sampled blood TCRbeta repertoires from subjects exposed to, actively infected with, or recovered from COVID-19. A freely available public database, intended as a resource for researchers studying the immune response to SARS-CoV-2, is where the repertoires were released. The samples were drawn from the first 160 participants of the ongoing ImmuneRACE study and from 1,254 subjects provided by 6 global collaborators. Sample metadata almost always included a de-identified subject ID, COVID-19 status, age in years and sex. Where available, HLA class I and class II types were obtained from metadata supplied by the sample provider rather than from assay-based typing. Results the study describes overall, beyond this receptor: Clinical and demographic metadata were provided uncurated, with the amount varying by source and participant.

Germline trimming amounts to 5 bases on V and 2 bases on J, with 1 as the count of junction bases outside the gene matches. Per the germline V gene, ENHRY is the CDR1 and SYGVKD is the CDR2. From its cysteine to its phenylalanine, the CDR3 spans 14 amino acids. Only the CDR3 region is kept as DNA, spanning 42 bases read in frame from base 1. Material: peripheral blood. This sequence was found in a woman of 80 years or more with acute or convalescent COVID-19. The rearrangement joined TRBV10-3 to TRBJ1-2; 11 bases in the middle match TRBD1. In nucleotides, the sequence is TGTGCCATCAGTAGGACAGGGGGCAACTATGGCTACACCTTC. Protein translation: CAISRTGGNYGYTF.